These T cell receptor beta chains were read from a single sample in a study of OX40 agonist ivuxolimab in advanced cancers. This table comes from immunoSEQ multiplex PCR, and its TCRdb copy is limited to in-frame clones, with some not included. The sample has 72,000 or so clones, around nine tenths seen once. Source: CD4+ or CD8+ T cells sorted from blood, taken in a trial of the OX40 agonist ivuxolimab. All receptors derive from an adult with an advanced solid tumor such as melanoma, head and neck, liver or kidney cancer. CDR3s include the opening cysteine and the closing phenylalanine or tryptophan.

V: TRBV18; CDR3: CASSQEGNQPQHF
V: TRBV19; CDR3: CASTMPATNYGYTF
V: TRBV5-4; CDR3: CASSYPPYQETQYF
V: TRBV7-2; CDR3: CASSLAGPASYEQYF
V: TRBV7-9; CDR3: CASSPRQGENTEAFF
V: TRBV18; CDR3: CASSPEDRGRYEQYF
V: TRBV30; CDR3: CAWSAGTSGRAYETQYF
V: TRBV4-3; CDR3: CASSRVVGNEQFF
V: TRBV5-4; CDR3: CASSWGQGAGTGELFF
V: TRBV4-1; CDR3: CASSQDGAGAVNEKLFF
V: TRBV5-5; CDR3: CASSSQTGLGGYTF
V: TRBV10-1; CDR3: CASSAIQRKPCTDTQYF
V: TRBV19; CDR3: CASSRTGGWEQFF
V: TRBV5-1; CDR3: CASSLAGSRGGPGGYTF
V: TRBV9; CDR3: CASSVTGTSNSPLHF
V: TRBV11-2; CDR3: CASRPLGREGPETQYF